This is a list of T cell receptor beta chains from one sample in a study of blood T cell repertoires in COVID-19. Only in-frame clones appear in the TCRdb table, and some are missing; sequencing was by immunoSEQ multiplex PCR. The data contain 250,000 to 350,000 clones, around nine tenths of them singletons. What was sequenced was peripheral blood. These receptors all come from a man under 40 with acute or convalescent COVID-19. Both conserved end residues are part of each CDR3. A D gene is named only where the DNA matches it firmly. Clone size, where shown, is once, few, many, or a class for clones that have expanded.

TRBJ1-1 | . | . | TRBV4-1 | CASSQKVDTEAFF | TGCGCCAGCAGCCAAAAAGTAGACACTGAAGCTTTCTTT
TRBJ1-1 | . | few | TRBV18 | CASSPRAGTYMNTEAFF | TGTGCCAGCTCACCAAGGGCCGGGACTTACATGAACACTGAAGCTTTCTTT
TRBJ2-7 | TRBD2 | . | TRBV4-2 | CASSPIDLAGVRSSSYEQYF | TGTGCCAGCAGCCCAATCGATCTAGCGGGGGTAAGGTCCAGCTCCTACGAGCAGTACTTC
TRBJ1-3 | . | . | TRBV5-1 | CASSLFMSGSGNTIYF | TGCGCCAGCAGCTTGTTTATGAGCGGCTCTGGAAACACCATATATTTT
TRBJ1-5 | . | . | TRBV4-2 | CASSQDQGLNQPQHF | TGTGCCAGCAGCCAAGATCAGGGATTGAATCAGCCCCAGCATTTT
TRBJ1-1 | . | . | TRBV28 | CASRTLGHTEAFF | TGTGCCAGCAGGACGCTGGGGCACACTGAAGCTTTCTTT
TRBJ1-3 | . | . | TRBV5-1 | CASSHLGDFGNTIYF | TGCGCCAGCAGCCACTTAGGAGATTTTGGAAACACCATATATTTT
TRBJ2-2 | TRBD2 | . | TRBV5-4 | CASSSGGTLGVTGELFF | TGTGCCAGCAGTTCGGGAGGGACCTTGGGCGTCACCGGGGAGCTGTTTTTT
TRBJ2-3 | . | . | TRBV7-3 | CASSLNPITDTQYF | TGTGCCAGCAGCTTAAACCCTATCACAGATACGCAGTATTTT
TRBJ1-5 | . | . | TRBV24-1 | CATSPGGRRPQHF | TGTGCCACCAGTCCCGGAGGCAGAAGGCCCCAGCATTTT
TRBJ1-5 | . | . | TRBV15 | CATSRVLQVTHSNQPQHF | TGTGCCACCAGCAGAGTCCTACAGGTTACCCATAGCAATCAGCCCCAGCATTTT
TRBJ2-2 | . | once | TRBV3-1/TRBV3-2 | CASSQGHVGGELFF | TGTGCCAGCAGCCAAGGACACGTTGGTGGGGAGCTGTTTTTT
TRBJ2-3 | TRBD2 | . | TRBV5-1 | CASSLEPSGTTDTQYF | TGCGCCAGCAGCTTGGAGCCTAGCGGGACAACGGATACGCAGTATTTT
TRBJ1-1 | TRBD1 | . | TRBV19 | CASTLRTGNTEAFF | TGTGCCAGTACCCTAAGGACAGGGAACACTGAAGCTTTCTTT
TRBJ2-5 | . | once | TRBV5-4 | CASSFGETQYF | TGTGCCAGCAGCTTCGGGGAGACCCAGTACTTC
TRBJ1-2 | . | . | TRBV3-1/TRBV3-2 | CASSQMSSTYGYTF | TGTGCCAGCAGCCAGATGTCGTCGACTTATGGCTACACCTTC
TRBJ2-5 | . | . | TRBV3-1/TRBV3-2 | CASSPPGETQYF | TGTGCCAGCAGCCCACCTGGCGAGACCCAGTACTTC
TRBJ2-5 | TRBD2 | . | TRBV18 | CASSLRAAGAQETQYF | TGTGCCAGCTCGCTTCGCGCAGCGGGGGCACAAGAGACCCAGTACTTC
TRBJ2-5 | . | . | TRBV4-1 | CASSNSGGFLAETQYF | TGCGCCAGCAGCAACTCAGGGGGGTTTTTGGCAGAGACCCAGTACTTC
TRBJ2-3 | TRBD2 | . | TRBV6-1 | CASSAIAGGSTDTQYF | TGTGCCAGCAGTGCGATTGCGGGGGGGAGCACAGATACGCAGTATTTT
TRBJ2-7 | . | . | TRBV6-1 | CASSDYYEQYF | TGTGCCAGCAGTGATTACTACGAGCAGTACTTC
TRBJ2-5 | . | few | TRBV5-1 | CASSLAGSLQETQYF | TGCGCCAGCAGCTTGGCAGGCAGTCTCCAAGAGACCCAGTACTTC
TRBJ2-1 | . | . | TRBV27 | CASSGRYRDTDNEQFF | TGTGCCAGCAGCGGCCGCTATCGGGACACCGACAATGAGCAGTTCTTC
TRBJ1-5 | TRBD1 | . | TRBV5-5 | CASSFTGDQPQHF | TGTGCCAGCAGCTTTACAGGGGATCAGCCCCAGCATTTT
TRBJ1-2 | TRBD1 | once | TRBV27 | CASSLSGTGPYGYTF | TGTGCCAGCAGTTTATCTGGGACAGGGCCCTATGGCTACACCTTC
TRBJ2-1 | TRBD2 | . | TRBV11-3 | CASSYLAGGRNEQFF | TGTGCCAGCAGTTACCTAGCGGGGGGCCGCAATGAGCAGTTCTTC
TRBJ2-7 | TRBD2 | . | TRBV4-1 | CASSLTSGGSYEQYF | TGCGCCAGCAGCCTGACTAGCGGGGGCTCCTACGAGCAGTACTTC
TRBJ2-3 | TRBD2 | once | TRBV7-9 | CASSLEGSGGADTQYF | TGTGCCAGCAGCTTAGAAGGGAGCGGGGGGGCGGATACGCAGTATTTT
TRBJ2-2 | . | . | TRBV15 | CATVSVNTGELFF | TGTGCCACCGTAAGCGTGAACACCGGGGAGCTGTTTTTT
TRBJ1-3 | . | . | TRBV3-1/TRBV3-2 | CASSSFGGNTIYF | TGTGCCAGCAGTTCCTTCGGGGGAAACACCATATATTTT
TRBJ1-3 | TRBD1 | . | TRBV4-2 | CASSQVTATGGGNTIYF | TGTGCCAGCAGCCAAGTAACGGCGACAGGGGGCGGAAACACCATATATTTT
TRBJ2-5 | . | . | TRBV4-1 | CASSRLLGVETQYF | TGCGCCAGCAGCCGGCTCCTGGGAGTAGAGACCCAGTACTTC
TRBJ1-2 | . | . | TRBV9 | CASSARTAEGGGYTF | TGTGCCAGCAGCGCGAGGACAGCCGAAGGGGGTGGCTACACCTTC
TRBJ1-5 | . | . | TRBV4-1 | CASSQSRGRDQPQHF | TGCGCCAGCAGCCAATCCAGGGGAAGGGATCAGCCCCAGCATTTT
TRBJ2-7 | . | . | TRBV5-1 | CASSLARGTYEQYF | TGCGCCAGCAGCTTGGCCAGGGGAACCTACGAGCAGTACTTC
TRBJ2-7 | TRBD2 | . | TRBV5-3 | CARSSGLAAMPYEQYF | TGTGCCAGAAGCTCGGGACTAGCGGCCATGCCCTACGAGCAGTACTTC
TRBJ2-1 | . | once | TRBV7-9 | CASSRRELNEQFF | TGTGCCAGCAGCAGGAGAGAGTTAAATGAGCAGTTCTTC
TRBJ1-2 | . | . | TRBV9 | CASSENRVAGGYTF | TGTGCCAGCAGCGAAAACCGGGTGGCTGGTGGCTACACCTTC
TRBJ1-2 | . | . | TRBV28 | CASSLRVGIYGYTF | TGTGCCAGCAGTTTACGTGTGGGCATCTATGGCTACACCTTC
TRBJ2-3 | TRBD2 | . | TRBV7-2 | CASSLAGSLAGGPHTQYF | TGTGCCAGCAGCTTAGCGGGTTCGCTAGCGGGGGGGCCACATACGCAGTATTTT
TRBJ1-1 | TRBD1 | . | TRBV18 | CASSQNRGDTEAFF | TGTGCCAGCTCACAAAACAGGGGGGACACTGAAGCTTTCTTT
TRBJ2-1 | TRBD2 | . | TRBV5-1 | CASSWTSGGEQFF | TGCGCCAGCAGCTGGACTAGTGGCGGTGAGCAGTTCTTC
TRBJ1-1 | . | . | TRBV28 | CASGPLTEAFF | TGTGCCAGCGGCCCGCTCACTGAAGCTTTCTTT
TRBJ2-3 | . | . | TRBV30 | CAWSLRRFTDTQYF | TGTGCCTGGAGTCTACGGAGGTTCACAGATACGCAGTATTTT
TRBJ1-1 | . | . | TRBV4-1 | CASSQAGAGINTEAFF | TGCGCCAGCAGCCAAGCGGGCGCAGGGATTAACACTGAAGCTTTCTTT
TRBJ1-5 | . | . | TRBV19 | CATDAGAAQPQHF | TGTGCCACCGACGCAGGGGCGGCCCAGCCCCAGCATTTT